The 22 T cell receptor beta chains presented below share a single source sample, sequenced in a study of blood T cell repertoires in COVID-19. Repertoires were generated with immunoSEQ multiplex PCR, while TCRdb's copy carries only in-frame clones and drops some. The sample holds 150,000 to 200,000 clones; about 89% are singletons and the top ten take 2% to 3%. The sample consisted of peripheral blood. All receptors derive from a man aged 35-49 years with active or convalescent COVID-19.

The chain is built from TRBV5-6 and TRBJ1-4; 9 bases map to TRBD1. There are 14 residues in the CDR3. With V trimmed by 1 base and J by 11 bases, 6 bases remained unmatched. Germline-derived CDR1 and CDR2 are SGHDT and YYEEEE. The DNA of the CDR3 is TGTGCCAGCAGCTTGCGTGGACAGGGGTCGAAACTGTTTTTT. It encodes CASSLRGQGSKLFF.

This clone showed up just once. This chain uses TRBV7-2 with TRBJ2-7; 14 bases fit TRBD2. J gave up 4 bases and V 5 bases, and 13 bases lay outside the gene matches. Germline V gene lookup returns CDR1 SGHTA and CDR2 FQGNSA. This CDR3 is built from 18 residues. Here the CDR3 reads CASSLSARLAGGFYEQYF. The CDR3 nucleotides are TGTGCCAGCAGCCTCTCGGCGAGACTAGCGGGGGGGTTTTACGAGCAGTACTTC. Filled out from reference TRBV7-2 and TRBJ2-7, the complete variable domain reads GAGVSQSPSNKVTEKGKDVELRCDPISGHTALYWYRQSLGQGLEFLIYFQGNSAPDKSGLPSDRFSAERTGGSVSTLTIQRTQQEDSAVYLCASSLSARLAGGFYEQYFGPGTRLTVT.

The chain is built from TRBV6-5 and TRBJ1-5, with TRBD1 identical over 7 bases. The J segment lost 5 bases and the V segment lost 4 bases, leaving 8 bases of the junction unmatched. In germline, CDR1 is MNHEY, CDR2 SVGAGI. The CDR3 covers 15 residues. CDR3 loop: CASSFRRGTDQPQHF. The DNA for the CDR3 is TGTGCCAGCAGTTTCCGCAGGGGGACGGATCAGCCCCAGCATTTT.

The chain couples TRBV28 to TRBJ2-1, with 11 bases identical to TRBD1. Germline CDR1 and CDR2: MDHEN and SYDVKM. This CDR3 comprises 19 residues. The ends lost 3 bases at V and 0 bases at J; junction bases unmatched: 10. The CDR3 is CASSFWDRGASSSYNEQFF. The CDR3 bases are TGTGCCAGCAGTTTCTGGGACAGGGGGGCCTCCAGCTCCTACAATGAGCAGTTCTTC.

The chain combines TRBV27 with TRBJ1-6; D is perhaps TRBD1 (5 bases). CDR1 and CDR2 from the germline V gene are MNHEY and SMNVEV (reference sequence). Trimming left V 6 bases short and J 5 bases short, with 11 bases between. CDR3 length: 14 amino acids. CDR3 nucleotides: TGTGCCAGCAGAGAAGGGGTTAATAATTCACCCCTCCACTTT. Amino acids: CASREGVNNSPLHF.

V usage is TRBV9 and J usage is TRBJ2-2; TRBD1 matches at 10 bases. Unmatched junction bases numbered 8, after V lost 3 bases and J lost 3 bases. Germline values: CDR1 SGDLS, CDR2 YYNGEE. The CDR3 is 17 residues long. DNA of the CDR3: TGTGCCAGCAGCGCACCTGCCGGGACAGGGGACACCGGGGAGCTGTTTTTT. Encoded protein: CASSAPAGTGDTGELFF.

The rearrangement joins TRBV4-1 to TRBJ1-6; 8 bases agree with TRBD1. The CDR3 has 15 amino acids. Germline-derived CDR1 and CDR2 are MGHRA and YSYEKL. The V gene end was trimmed by 1 base and the J gene end by 13 bases; junction bases not matched to a gene: 9. CDR3 sequence (DNA): TGCGCCAGCAGCCAAGTAACCGGGACAGGCGACCCCCTCCACTTT. The encoded protein is CASSQVTGTGDPLHF.

The V gene is TRBV6-5, the J gene TRBJ2-2; 9 bases line up with TRBD1. J lost 5 bases, V lost 6 bases, and 4 bases had no gene match. This CDR3 spans 14 amino acids. Germline V gives CDR1 MNHEY, CDR2 SVGAGI. The CDR3 spells CASRGTGYTGELFF. DNA for the CDR3: TGTGCCAGCAGAGGGACAGGGTATACCGGGGAGCTGTTTTTT.

On this clone itself: The sample carries other DNA sequences with the same CDR3. The V gene is TRBV18, the J gene TRBJ1-4, with D maybe TRBD1 (6 bases). The CDR3 extends over 15 amino acids. V was cut by 0 bases and J by 8 bases, with 13 bases left in between. Germline CDR1 is KGHSH and CDR2 is LQKENI. Written as DNA, the CDR3 is TGTGCCAGCTCACCACCTAACAGGGACGGGGAAAAACTGTTTTTT. The encoded protein is CASSPPNRDGEKLFF.

The V call is TRBV9, the J call TRBJ2-3, with D maybe TRBD2 (6 bases). This CDR3 contains 16 residues. Germline V CDR1 and CDR2: SGDLS, YYNGEE. V was cut by 1 base and J by 4 bases, with 16 bases left in between. For the CDR3, the DNA is TGTGCCAGCAGCGTAACCCCTACGACTAGACCAGATACGCAGTATTTT. This codes for CASSVTPTTRPDTQYF.

The rearrangement joins TRBV19 to TRBJ1-1, with a possible D match to TRBD1 (5 bases). V lost 4 bases, J lost 3 bases, and 15 bases lay in between. This CDR3 is built from 15 residues. From germline, CDR1 is LNHDA and CDR2 SQIVND (reference sequence). The CDR3: CASSTWGVLDTEAFF. CDR3 DNA: TGTGCCAGTAGTACATGGGGCGTGTTGGACACTGAAGCTTTCTTT.

This chain links TRBV4-1 with TRBJ2-3; 12 nucleotides agree with TRBD2. V was pared by 1 base and J by 6 bases, with 2 bases of the junction left unmatched. Germline V gives CDR1 MGHRA, CDR2 YSYEKL. This CDR3 is built from 15 residues. Written as DNA, the CDR3 is TGCGCCAGCAGCCAAGCCGGACTAGCGGGGGATACGCAGTATTTT. Amino acids: CASSQAGLAGDTQYF.

The chain joins TRBV18 to TRBJ1-3; 8 positions agree with TRBD1. Trimming at V came to 3 bases and at J to 0 bases, leaving 7 bases not matched to a gene. Per the germline V gene, CDR1 is KGHSH and CDR2 is LQKENI. There are 17 residues in the CDR3. CDR3 sequence (DNA): TGTGCCAGCTCACCTACCGGACAGGGCAGCTCTGGAAACACCATATATTTT. Translation: CASSPTGQGSSGNTIYF.

The chain employs TRBV5-6 and TRBJ2-7; D unresolved. The CDR3 sequence is 12 residues long. The germline V gene encodes CDR1 SGHDT and CDR2 YYEEEE. Trimming removed 2 bases at V and 1 base at J, with 4 bases between. The CDR3 loop is CASSLSSYEQYF. The DNA for the CDR3 is TGTGCCAGCAGCTTATCTTCCTACGAGCAGTACTTC.

V is TRBV5-1 and J is TRBJ1-1; D gene unclear. The CDR3 contains 13 residues. With 0 bases removed from V and 3 bases from J, the gap between germline ends came to 6 bases. The V gene's germline CDR1 is SGHRS and CDR2 YFSETQ. The DNA for the CDR3 is TGCGCCAGCAGCTTGGGGGCTGACACTGAAGCTTTCTTT. This sequence encodes CASSLGADTEAFF.

This clone occurred once. The chain carries TRBV4-2 and TRBJ1-1; the D gene is possibly TRBD1 (5 bases). This CDR3 is 14 amino acids long. The germline V gene encodes CDR1 LGHNA and CDR2 YNFKEQ. The V end was cut by 1 base, the J end by 4 bases, with 10 bases between. The CDR3 DNA reads as TGTGCCAGCAGCCAAGGAAGGGGATTCACTGAAGCTTTCTTT. Residues: CASSQGRGFTEAFF.

V usage is TRBV15 and J usage is TRBJ1-6, with 9 bases identical to TRBD1. The J segment lost 9 bases and the V segment lost 2 bases, leaving 2 bases of the junction unmatched. The germline V gene has CDR1 LNHNV and CDR2 YYDKDF (reference sequence). The CDR3 runs to 14 residues. CDR3 loop: CATSRSTGGSPLHF. CDR3 in DNA: TGTGCCACCAGCAGATCGACAGGGGGTTCACCCCTCCACTTT.

The chain combines TRBV29-1 with TRBJ2-7; 10 bases agree with TRBD1. V shed 8 bases and J 5 bases; nucleotides not matched to a gene: 6. CDR3 length equals 12 residues. The germline V gene encodes CDR1 SQVTM and CDR2 ANQGSEA. The CDR3 DNA sequence: TGCAGCTCATGGGACAGGGGCAACGAGCAGTACTTC. Amino acids: CSSWDRGNEQYF.

The rearrangement links TRBV28 to TRBJ1-1; TRBD1 matches at 7 bases. There are 17 residues in the CDR3. In germline, CDR1 is MDHEN, CDR2 SYDVKM. Trimming at V came to 6 bases and at J to 1 base, leaving 14 bases not matched to a gene. CDR3 sequence: CASRNSVADRKNTEAFF. The DNA for the CDR3 is TGTGCCAGCAGAAATTCTGTCGCGGACAGGAAGAACACTGAAGCTTTCTTT.

V gene TRBV5-5 combines with J gene TRBJ1-2, with D perhaps TRBD1 (6 bases). The CDR3 contains 18 residues. V was trimmed by 0 bases and J by 2 bases, leaving 20 bases between them. CDR1 is SGHKS and CDR2 is YYEKEE in the germline V gene (reference sequence). CDR3 bases: TGTGCCAGCAGCTTGGTTGGTGCGTGGACAGCACCCAACTATGGCTACACCTTC. It yields the protein CASSLVGAWTAPNYGYTF.

The chain recombines TRBV5-4 with TRBJ2-1; a weak D match, TRBD2 (5 bases). Trimming took 2 bases from V and 14 from J, leaving 11 bases between them. The CDR3 is 11 amino acids. Germline values: CDR1 SGHNT, CDR2 YYREEE (reference sequence). The CDR3 region is CASSFERAKFF. The DNA of the CDR3 is TGTGCCAGCAGCTTTGAGAGGGCCAAGTTCTTC.

This chain connects TRBV30 to TRBJ1-4; TRBD1 is a possible D gene (6 bases). Germline CDR1 is GTSNPN and CDR2 is SVGIG (reference sequence). CDR3 length equals 14 residues. Trimming cost V 2 bases and J 7 bases, with 14 bases left between them. The CDR3 coding sequence is TGTGCCTGGAGTTGGGAACAGGGTGGTGAAAAACTGTTTTTT. It encodes CAWSWEQGGEKLFF.